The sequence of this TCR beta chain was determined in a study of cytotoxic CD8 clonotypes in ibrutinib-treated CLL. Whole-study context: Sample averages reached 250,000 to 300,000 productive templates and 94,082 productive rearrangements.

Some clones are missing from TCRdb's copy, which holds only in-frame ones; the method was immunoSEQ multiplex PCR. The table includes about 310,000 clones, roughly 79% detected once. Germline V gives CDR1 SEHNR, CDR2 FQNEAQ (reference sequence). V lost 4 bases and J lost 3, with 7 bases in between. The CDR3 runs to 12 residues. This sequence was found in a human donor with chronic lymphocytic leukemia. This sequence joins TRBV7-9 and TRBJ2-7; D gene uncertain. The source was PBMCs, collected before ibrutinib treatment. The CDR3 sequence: CASSSTNYEQYF. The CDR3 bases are TGTGCCAGCAGCTCCACCAACTACGAGCAGTACTTC.